What follows are 25 T cell receptor beta chains derived from one specimen sequenced in a study of T cells in Graves' hyperthyroidism and ophthalmopathy. What was amplified from RNA transcripts were TCR beta CDR3 regions. HTBI primers were employed in a first-round RT-PCR of the TCR CDR3. TCRdb redid the calling of the multiplex PCR reads with MiXCR, one entry per CDR3 protein. The table includes tens of thousands of distinct CDR3 sequences, about 50% detected once. The source material was blood. All receptors come from a woman in her twenties or thirties with Graves' ophthalmopathy.

The rearrangement uses TRBV7-2 and TRBJ1-5; D not certain. The V end was cut by 5 bases, the J end by 7 bases, with 24 bases between. Germline-derived CDR1 and CDR2 are SGHTA and FQGNSA. The length of the CDR3 is 17 residues. CDR3 bases: TGTGCCAGCAGCCCGCTTAGCGGGCCATCCTACGAGCAGCCCCAGCATTTT. This sequence encodes CASSPLSGPSYEQPQHF.

The chain is built from TRBV6-1 and TRBJ2-7; TRBD1 is a possible D gene (5 bases). Germline V CDR1 and CDR2: MNHNS, SASEGT. The CDR3 is 13 amino acids. V was trimmed by 6 bases and J by 5 bases, leaving 14 bases between them. The CDR3, as DNA: TGTGCCAGCAGGGCCTCTGGGGCCAACGAGCAGTACTTC. It translates to CASRASGANEQYF.

By share, this clonotype counts as medium-sized. The rearrangement joins TRBV7-9 to TRBJ1-2; unclear D gene. The length of the CDR3 is 14 residues. Germline values: CDR1 SEHNR, CDR2 FQNEAQ (reference sequence). Trimming removed 1 base from V and 4 bases from J, with 10 bases in between. CDR3 nucleotide sequence: TGTGCCAGCAGCTTAGATGCAGAAAGCTATGGCTACACCTTC. Its protein is CASSLDAESYGYTF.

This clonotype was counted at least ten times. The J gene is TRBJ2-5, the V gene TRBV30; TRBD1 aligns across 7 bases. Germline-derived CDR1 and CDR2 are GTSNPN and SVGIG (reference sequence). J lost 2 bases, V lost 0 bases, and 3 bases had no gene match. This CDR3 has 14 residues. CDR3 amino acids: CAWSVGGQQETQYF. CDR3 in DNA: TGTGCCTGGAGTGTTGGGGGACAGCAAGAGACCCAGTACTTC.

V usage is TRBV7-9 and J usage is TRBJ2-7; D might be TRBD2 (6 bases). Looked up from germline, CDR1 is SEHNR and CDR2 is FQNEAQ (reference sequence). V was pared by 4 bases and J by 7 bases, with 14 bases between. CDR3 size: 13 residues. CDR3 sequence: CASSSFREYEQYF. CDR3 DNA: TGTGCCAGCAGCTCGTTCCGGGAGTATGAGCAGTACTTC.

The rearrangement joins TRBV12-5 to TRBJ1-5, with D unclear. Germline V lookup: CDR1 LGHNT, CDR2 FRNRAP. V dropped 1 base and J dropped 6 bases, with 1 base sitting between them. The CDR3 contains 11 residues. The CDR3 is CASGLGQPQHF. For the CDR3, the DNA is TGTGCTAGTGGTTTGGGTCAGCCCCAGCATTTT. Drawing the rest from reference TRBV12-5 and TRBJ1-5, the complete variable domain is DARVTQTPRHKVTEMGQEVTMRCQPILGHNTVFWYRQTMMQGLELLAYFRNRAPLDDSGMPKDRFSAEMPDATLATLKIQPSEPRDSAVYFCASGLGQPQHFGDGTRLSIL.

This clonotype was picked up many times. The chain links TRBV27 to TRBJ1-2, with D perhaps matching TRBD1 (6 bases). The CDR3 runs 13 residues. From germline, CDR1 is MNHEY and CDR2 SMNVEV (reference sequence). V lost 4 bases, J lost 8 bases, and 14 bases lay in between. The CDR3 here is CASSYATGGGYTF. The CDR3 nucleotides read TGTGCCAGCAGTTACGCGACAGGTGGGGGCTACACCTTC.

This clonotype was recorded once. The junction differs from germline at one of its ends, possibly a read error. V is TRBV2 and J is TRBJ1-3; D call uncertain. The CDR3 sequence is 15 residues long. Per the germline V gene, CDR1 is SNHLY and CDR2 is FYNNEI. The CDR3: CACSPGVGSGNTIYF. CDR3 in DNA: TGTGCCTGCAGCCCCGGCGTGGGTTCTGGAAACACCATATATTTT.

The chain recombines TRBV20-1 with TRBJ1-5; D not certain. The germline V gene has CDR1 DFQATT and CDR2 SNEGSKA (reference sequence). The CDR3 covers 15 residues. Deletions cut 5 bases from V and 6 bases from J, with 20 bases between. As DNA, the CDR3 is TGCAGTGCTTTAAGACTAGCGGGAGGCGTTCAGCCCCAGCATTTT. This encodes CSALRLAGGVQPQHF.

At least ten counts were recorded for this clonotype. The CDR3, as DNA: TGTGCCATCACCACCCTAGCGGGGCAATACAATGAGCAGTTCTTC. Encoded protein: CAITTLAGQYNEQFF. V and J are TRBV10-3 and TRBJ2-1; TRBD2 aligns across 9 bases. V was clipped by 7 bases and J by 4 bases; unmatched bases: 8. Germline V lookup: CDR1 ENHRY, CDR2 SYGVKD. The CDR3 is made up of 15 amino acids.

V is TRBV20-1 and J is TRBJ2-3; 10 nucleotides agree with TRBD2. The CDR3 extends over 15 amino acids. Per germline, CDR1 DFQATT and CDR2 SNEGSKA (reference sequence). V gave up 4 bases and J gave up 4 bases; unmatched junction bases: 8. The CDR3 here is CSATGLAGDSDTQYF. The CDR3 DNA reads TGCAGTGCTACCGGGCTAGCGGGAGACTCAGATACGCAGTATTTT.

This clonotype was counted ten times or more. This chain connects TRBV13 to TRBJ2-7, with 7 bases aligning to TRBD2. V was pared by 1 base and J by 3 bases, with 3 bases of the junction left unmatched. Germline CDR1 and CDR2: PRHDT and FYEKMQ (reference sequence). There are 14 residues in the CDR3. CDR3 in DNA: TGTGCCAGCAGCTTAGCGGGAGGTTTCTACGAGCAGTACTTC. Its protein is CASSLAGGFYEQYF.

As regards this clonotype: One end of the junction is discordant with germline, which a read error may explain. This chain connects TRBV11-2 to TRBJ2-1; D gene unclear. The CDR3 loop spans 13 amino acids. CDR1 and CDR2 (germline): SGHAT, FQNNGV. This CDR3 reads CASSQDLANEQSF. CDR3 DNA sequence: TGTGCCAGCAGCCAAGATCTGGCCAATGAGCAGTCCTTC.

The gene calls are TRBV10-3 and TRBJ2-3; D might be TRBD2 (5 bases). V shed 6 bases and J shed 0 bases, with 13 bases lying between them. Looked up from germline, CDR1 is ENHRY and CDR2 is SYGVKD. The CDR3 covers 15 residues. In nucleotides, the CDR3 is TGTGCCATCAGCCGAGGGCGCGGTAGCACAGATACGCAGTATTTT. Amino acid sequence: CAISRGRGSTDTQYF.

Regarding this clonotype: A read error may be the cause here, since a much bigger clone is one base away. The V gene is TRBV5-1, the J gene TRBJ2-7; TRBD1 agrees at 9 bases. The germline gives CDR1 SGHRS, CDR2 YFSETQ. The CDR3 is 14 residues long. The CDR3 DNA reads TGCGCCAGCAGCTCGACAGGGGGGGTCTACGAGCAGCACTTC. Residues: CASSSTGGVYEQHF. Full variable domain (outside the CDR3, taken from reference TRBV5-1 and TRBJ2-7): KAGVTQTPRYLIKTRGQQVTLSCSPISGHRSVSWYQQTPGQGLQFLFEYFSETQRNKGNFPGRFSGRQFSNSRSEMNVSTLELGDSALYLCASSSTGGVYEQHFGPGTRLTVT.

Comment on this clonotype: No DNA is shown, since the ends of the CDR3 on it are uncertain; the CDR3 is the one TCRdb lists. This chain joins TRBV5-6 and TRBJ2-5; the D call in the table, TRBD1, was not verified against the DNA. Looked up from germline, CDR1 is SGHDT and CDR2 is YYEEEE. The CDR3 spans 15 residues, counting both ends. This CDR3 is CASSWGSGTRETQHF.

The table lists this clonotype with many counts. This chain connects TRBV6-4 to TRBJ1-5, with D possibly being TRBD1 (5 bases). V was clipped by 0 bases and J by 8 bases, with 8 bases between them. This CDR3 has 13 residues. In germline, CDR1 is MRHNA, CDR2 SNTAGT. CDR3 residues: CASSDSQGEPQHF. The CDR3 DNA reads TGTGCCAGCAGTGACTCCCAGGGAGAGCCCCAGCATTTT.

This chain links TRBV10-3 with TRBJ2-1; 9 bases line up with TRBD1. CDR3 length: 12 amino acids. V lost 6 bases to trimming and J lost 6 bases; unmatched junction nucleotides: 0. Germline loops: CDR1 ENHRY, CDR2 SYGVKD. CDR3 sequence: CAIRTGGNEQFF. CDR3 nucleotides: TGTGCCATCAGGACAGGGGGCAATGAGCAGTTCTTC.

As for this clonotype: At one of its ends the junction is not consistent with the germline gene, which may arise from a read error. The chain links TRBV6-4 to TRBJ1-1; D not certain. The CDR3 length is 14 residues. From germline, CDR1 is MRHNA and CDR2 SNTAGT. Written as DNA, the CDR3 is TGTGCCGGCAGTGACGGAGAGATGAACACGGAAGCTTTCTTT. Residues: CAGSDGEMNTEAFF.

This chain joins TRBV5-1 and TRBJ2-3; 7 nucleotides line up with TRBD1. The CDR3 is made up of 14 amino acids. V gave up 7 bases and J gave up 14 bases; unmatched junction bases: 19. CDR1 is SGHRS and CDR2 is YFSETQ in the germline V gene. Here the CDR3 reads CASQDRVPADTWYF. CDR3 nucleotide sequence: TGCGCCAGCCAAGACAGGGTCCCCGCAGATACGTGGTATTTT.

Points on this clonotype: In this CDR3 the conserved last residue, phenylalanine or tryptophan, is missing, so a read error is likely. The chain uses TRBV6-5 and TRBJ1-1, with D uncertain. CDR1 is MNHEY, CDR2 SVGAGI, per germline. V lost 0 bases and J lost 11, with 13 bases in between. The CDR3 covers 13 residues. CDR3 loop: CASSYSTRTEAFL. The CDR3 nucleotides read TGTGCCAGCAGTTACTCGACCCGAACCGAGGCTTTCTTG.

This clonotype has only one observation. The conserved phenylalanine or tryptophan normally closing the CDR3 is absent here, so this likely arose from a read error. The chain is built from TRBV20-1 and TRBJ1-1; a weak D match, TRBD1 (5 bases). CDR3 length: 14 residues. Germline assignment: CDR1 DFQATT and CDR2 SNEGSKA (reference sequence). V lost 6 bases, J lost 11 bases, and 25 bases lay in between. CDR3: CSASLPGLQAGAFL. In DNA form, the CDR3 reads TGCAGTGCGAGTCTACCGGGACTCCAAGCTGGGGCTTTCTTG.

This clonotype has a count of ten or more. The rearrangement joins TRBV2 to TRBJ2-7; no clear D. The CDR3 length is 14 residues. With 6 bases removed from V and 0 bases from J, the gap between germline ends came to 12 bases. From germline, CDR1 is SNHLY and CDR2 FYNNEI. CDR3 in DNA: TGTGCCAGCAGAGAATATACCACCTCCTACGAGCAGTACTTC. Residues: CASREYTTSYEQYF.

This clonotype was recorded once. The chain carries TRBV10-2 and TRBJ2-7; D is perhaps TRBD1 (6 bases). The V end lost 4 bases, the J end lost 2 bases, and 9 bases lay between the germline ends. The V gene's germline CDR1 is WSHSY and CDR2 SAAADI. The CDR3 spans 13 residues. DNA of the CDR3: TGCGCCAGCAGTGGGACAGTTACCTACGAGCAGTACTTC. Its translation: CASSGTVTYEQYF.

This clonotype was seen many times. The rearrangement joins TRBV28 to TRBJ1-5; perhaps TRBD1 as D (5 bases). Germline V CDR1 and CDR2: MDHEN, SYDVKM. The CDR3 consists of 14 residues. Deletions cut 6 bases from V and 3 bases from J, with 12 bases between. The DNA of the CDR3 is TGTGCCAGCAGGGGACGGGAGTTCAATCAGCCCCAGCATTTT. It is translated as CASRGREFNQPQHF.